These 28 T cell receptor beta chains share one sample of origin, sequenced in a study of blood T cell repertoires in COVID-19 (dated by TCRdb to 2020 to 2022). Library creation used the immunoSEQ multiplex PCR assay. TCRdb limited this immuneACCESS table to in-frame rearrangements with V and J called. A share of clones is missing; checked studies link under half to unresolved V genes, and the rest is unexplained. The sample includes 90,000 to 150,000 clones, with approximately 83% observed a single time. 9.5% to 13% of the sample comes from the top ten. The specimen sequenced was peripheral blood. The receptors shown here come from a man older than 75 with acute or convalescent COVID-19.

This clone was counted only a few times. The chain uses TRBV6-5 and TRBJ2-7; a possible D gene is TRBD1 (5 bases). The V gene lost 0 bases and the J gene lost 6 bases, with 12 bases spanning the gap. This CDR3 has 14 amino acids. CDR1 MNHEY and CDR2 SVGAGI come from the germline V gene. The CDR3 sequence is CASSYSSGKGEQYF. The DNA of the CDR3 is TGTGCCAGCAGTTACTCGTCAGGGAAGGGCGAGCAGTACTTC.

This clone was detected a few times. The chain links TRBV28 to TRBJ1-3, with TRBD1 matching over 8 bases. The V and J ends lost 6 bases and 0 bases, in that order; junction bases with no gene match: 4. Germline V gives CDR1 MDHEN, CDR2 SYDVKM. The CDR3 length is 15 residues. The CDR3 reads CASRQQGVSGNTIYF. DNA of the CDR3: TGTGCCAGCAGACAACAGGGGGTCTCTGGAAACACCATATATTTT. The full variable domain, in which reference TRBV28 and TRBJ1-3 provide the parts outside the CDR3, is DVKVTQSSRYLVKRTGEKVFLECVQDMDHENMFWYRQDPGLGLRLIYFSYDVKMKEKGDIPEGYSVSREKKERFSLILESASTNQTSMYLCASRQQGVSGNTIYFGEGSWLTVV.

This chain joins TRBV24-1 and TRBJ2-5; 8 positions match TRBD2. CDR3 length: 14 amino acids. V dropped 5 bases and J dropped 1; count of bases not matched to a gene: 2. Germline CDR1 KGHDR, CDR2 SFDVKD. Written as DNA, the CDR3 is TGTGCCACCAGTGGACGGGAGGGCCAAGAGACCCAGTACTTC. Amino acids: CATSGREGQETQYF.

This clone has just one count. This chain connects TRBV21-1 to TRBJ2-5; the D segment call TRBD2 is taken from the table without a DNA check. TRBV21-1 is a known pseudogene. This CDR3 is 14 amino acids long. CDR3 DNA: TGTGCCAGCAGCAAAGGGGAGGGGAGGTTCGCCCAGTACTTC. This translates into CASSKGEGRFAQYF.

V gene TRBV12-5 combines with J gene TRBJ2-1, with 7 bases that match TRBD2. The CDR3 loop spans 14 amino acids. Germline V CDR1 and CDR2: LGHNT, FRNRAP. V lost 6 bases to trimming and J lost 5 bases; unmatched junction nucleotides: 7. The CDR3 region is CASGPGEGHNEQFF. CDR3 coding DNA: TGTGCTAGTGGGCCCGGGGAGGGGCACAATGAGCAGTTCTTC.

Only a few counts were recorded for this clone. The CDR3 loop reads CASSYKGQVNQPQHF. The CDR3 DNA reads TGTGCCAGCAGCTATAAAGGCCAGGTCAATCAGCCCCAGCATTTT. The rearrangement links TRBV9 to TRBJ1-5; D gene unclear. Per germline, CDR1 SGDLS and CDR2 YYNGEE. The CDR3 spans 15 residues. V was clipped by 4 bases and J by 3 bases, with 14 bases between them.

The rearrangement uses TRBV5-1 and TRBJ1-2, with D unresolved. The CDR3 has 13 residues. Germline V lookup: CDR1 SGHRS, CDR2 YFSETQ. Between the trimmed V and J ends, which lost 1 base and 3 bases, there was a span of 7 bases. In DNA form, the CDR3 reads TGCGCCAGCAGCTTGACAACAGACTATGGCTACACCTTC. Translation gives CASSLTTDYGYTF.

The V call is TRBV30, the J call TRBJ2-2; maybe TRBD2 (5 bases). Trimming took 3 bases from V and 13 from J, leaving 24 bases between them. This CDR3 is 15 amino acids long. Germline lookup yields CDR1 GTSNPN and CDR2 SVGIG (reference sequence). CDR3 in DNA: TGTGCCTGGAGGAATGGGCCGGACCCGACTGGAGGGCTGTTTTTT. It translates to CAWRNGPDPTGGLFF.

The V gene is TRBV5-6, the J gene TRBJ1-1; TRBD1 matches 8 bases. CDR3 length equals 14 residues. Germline assignment: CDR1 SGHDT and CDR2 YYEEEE. The ends lost 3 bases at V and 8 bases at J; junction bases unmatched: 9. The DNA of the CDR3 is TGTGCCAGCAGCTCCGGACAGGGCAAGCGAGAAGCTTTCTTT. This translates into CASSSGQGKREAFF.

This clone is a singleton in its sample. The chain has TRBV5-1 and TRBJ1-1; TRBD1 is a possible D gene (5 bases). Trimming took 4 bases from V and 0 from J, leaving 13 bases between them. CDR3 length equals 15 residues. Germline-derived CDR1 and CDR2 are SGHRS and YFSETQ. The CDR3 DNA sequence: TGCGCCAGCAGCCTTGGGGCGACACTGAACACTGAAGCTTTCTTT. It translates to CASSLGATLNTEAFF.

This CDR3 is CASSQHPRNTEAFF. CDR3 sequence (DNA): TGCGCCAGCAGCCAACACCCCAGGAACACTGAAGCTTTCTTT. The chain has TRBV4-3 and TRBJ1-1, with D hard to call. In germline, CDR1 is LGHNA, CDR2 YSLEER. The length of the CDR3 is 14 residues. V lost 2 bases, J lost 1 base, and 8 bases lay in between.

V usage is TRBV7-9 and J usage is TRBJ1-4; D is uncertain. The CDR3 consists of 16 residues. V was clipped by 5 bases and J by 5 bases, with 18 bases between them. Looked up from germline, CDR1 is SEHNR and CDR2 is FQNEAQ (reference sequence). CDR3 nucleotides: TGTGCCAGCAGCCCAAGCCCCTCTCCTTCAAATGAAAAACTGTTTTTT. It specifies CASSPSPSPSNEKLFF. The full variable domain, its missing parts supplied by reference TRBV7-9 and TRBJ1-4, is DTGVSQNPRHKITKRGQNVTFRCDPISEHNRLYWYRQTLGQGPEFLTYFQNEAQLEKSRLLSDRFSAERPKGSFSTLEIQRTEQGDSAMYLCASSPSPSPSNEKLFFGSGTQLSVL.

The chain carries TRBV21-1 and TRBJ2-1; the table's D call TRBD1 went unverified against the DNA. TRBV21-1 is a listed pseudogene. The CDR3 consists of 17 residues. The CDR3 sequence is CASSKDPATGADNEQFF. CDR3 in DNA: TGTGCCAGCAGCAAAGATCCTGCGACAGGGGCGGACAATGAGCAGTTCTTC.

The chain links TRBV5-1 to TRBJ1-2; no reliable D call. The germline gives CDR1 SGHRS, CDR2 YFSETQ. The CDR3 has 14 residues. V shed 0 bases and J shed 3 bases, with 9 bases lying between them. The chain's CDR3 is CASSLAFEDYGYTF. CDR3 DNA sequence: TGCGCCAGCAGCTTGGCTTTTGAGGACTATGGCTACACCTTC.

The gene calls are TRBV24-1 and TRBJ1-1; TRBD1 matches at 7 bases. Germline V gene lookup returns CDR1 KGHDR and CDR2 SFDVKD. After removal of 4 bases from V and 4 bases from J, the junction contained 8 bases not matched to a gene. The CDR3 is made up of 15 amino acids. The DNA of the CDR3 is TGTGCCACCAGTGACTCCCGACAGGGAAGCACTGAAGCTTTCTTT. Protein product: CATSDSRQGSTEAFF.

In this sample, this clone turned up a few times. V usage is TRBV24-1 and J usage is TRBJ1-5; perhaps TRBD1 as D (5 bases). The CDR3 is made up of 16 amino acids. Germline V gives CDR1 KGHDR, CDR2 SFDVKD. The ends were cut back, 4 bases at V and 0 bases at J, with 12 bases in the middle. The CDR3: CATSDSTGGSNQPQHF. The CDR3 bases are TGTGCCACCAGTGACAGTACCGGGGGTAGCAATCAGCCCCAGCATTTT.

The rearrangement links TRBV7-9 to TRBJ2-5; 8 nucleotides match TRBD2. The V gene end was trimmed by 4 bases and the J gene end by 4 bases; junction bases not matched to a gene: 11. CDR3 length equals 16 residues. Germline CDR1 is SEHNR and CDR2 is FQNEAQ (reference sequence). As DNA, the CDR3 is TGTGCCAGCAGCTCTTCAAACGGGGGGGTGTTAGAGACCCAGTACTTC. This gives the protein CASSSSNGGVLETQYF.

The V and J genes are TRBV19 and TRBJ1-1; possibly TRBD1 for D (5 bases). This CDR3 spans 13 amino acids. With 8 bases removed from V and 1 base from J, the gap between germline ends came to 11 bases. Looked up from germline, CDR1 is LNHDA and CDR2 is SQIVND (reference sequence). The CDR3 bases are TGTGCCAGTGTCAGGGACTGGAACACTGAAGCTTTCTTT. As protein: CASVRDWNTEAFF.

This chain connects TRBV4-1 to TRBJ1-2, with TRBD1 matching 7 bases. The germline V gene has CDR1 MGHRA and CDR2 YSYEKL. Trimming took 4 bases from V and 5 from J; bases not matched to a gene: 7. This CDR3 comprises 14 residues. The CDR3 sequence: CASSPQTGVYGYTF. Here the CDR3 DNA reads TGCGCCAGCAGCCCACAAACAGGGGTTTATGGCTACACCTTC.

The chain carries TRBV7-8 and TRBJ1-3; no firm D call. V lost 3 bases to trimming and J lost 0 bases, with 9 bases between them. Germline V lookup: CDR1 SGHVS, CDR2 FQNEAQ. The CDR3 is made up of 15 amino acids. As DNA, the CDR3 is TGTGCCAGCAGCTTTTCTTTAATCTCTGGAAACACCATATATTTT. It codes for CASSFSLISGNTIYF. The whole variable domain, remainder taken from reference TRBV7-8 and TRBJ1-3, is GAGVSQSPRYKVAKRGQDVALRCDPISGHVSLFWYQQALGQGPEFLTYFQNEAQLDKSGLPSDRFFAERPEGSVSTLKIQRTQQEDSAVYLCASSFSLISGNTIYFGEGSWLTVV.

This clone was detected only a few times. V usage is TRBV7-8 and J usage is TRBJ1-6; the D is unclear. The germline V and J ends were trimmed by 3 bases and 6 bases, with 15 bases remaining between them. This CDR3 region has 16 residues. Germline V lookup: CDR1 SGHVS, CDR2 FQNEAQ. The CDR3, as DNA: TGTGCCAGCAGCTTGTCGGGCGGACTTCTTAATTCACCCCTCCACTTT. Protein: CASSLSGGLLNSPLHF.

CDR3 DNA: TGTGCCAGCACTTGGGACTCAGATACGCAGTATTTT. Its protein is CASTWDSDTQYF. The chain employs TRBV6-6 and TRBJ2-3, with TRBD2 as a possible D gene (6 bases). In germline, CDR1 is MNHNY, CDR2 SVGAGI (reference sequence). V was shortened by 7 bases and J by 4 bases, with 9 bases between the two germline ends. This CDR3 region has 12 residues.

This clone was seen only a few times. V is TRBV5-4 and J is TRBJ2-1; TRBD1 is a possible D gene (6 bases). Germline CDR1 is SGHNT and CDR2 is YYREEE (reference sequence). The CDR3 is made up of 15 amino acids. V shed 4 bases and J shed 1 base, with 12 bases lying between them. CDR3 loop: CASSPDSNSYNEQFF. In DNA, the CDR3 is TGTGCCAGCAGCCCGGACAGTAATTCCTACAATGAGCAGTTCTTC.

This chain connects TRBV21-1 to TRBJ2-7; the D segment call TRBD2 is taken from the table without a DNA check. TRBV21-1 is a pseudogene. The CDR3 runs to 19 residues. Here the CDR3 reads CASSKGSGRSLYPFYEQYF. CDR3 sequence (DNA): TGTGCCAGCAGCAAAGGTAGCGGGAGGTCTCTATATCCCTTCTACGAGCAGTACTTC.

The chain couples TRBV24-1 to TRBJ1-5, with a possible D match to TRBD1 (6 bases). Trimming removed 6 bases from V and 5 bases from J, with 10 bases in between. Germline V lookup: CDR1 KGHDR, CDR2 SFDVKD. CDR3 length: 13 amino acids. CDR3 nucleotides: TGTGCCACCAGTTCAACAGGGCATCAGCCCCAGCATTTT. Translation: CATSSTGHQPQHF.

V is TRBV21-1 and J is TRBJ2-5; the table names TRBD2, a call not compared with the DNA. TRBV21-1 is a known pseudogene. CDR3 length equals 14 residues. The CDR3 DNA follows: TGTGCCAGCATAGACACCTTCGGAGGGGAGACCCAGTACTTC. Its protein product is CASIDTFGGETQYF.

J is TRBJ2-2 and V is TRBV9; 7 nucleotides agree with TRBD1. The CDR3 contains 16 residues. Germline V gene data show CDR1 as SGDLS and CDR2 as YYNGEE. With V trimmed by 0 bases and J by 6 bases, 8 bases remained unmatched. The CDR3 spells CASSVDPQGEPGELFF. In DNA form, the CDR3 reads TGTGCCAGCAGCGTAGATCCTCAGGGGGAGCCCGGGGAGCTGTTTTTT.

V gene TRBV6-1 combines with J gene TRBJ2-4, with 9 nucleotides matching TRBD2. From germline, CDR1 is MNHNS and CDR2 SASEGT. The CDR3 has 17 residues. J was trimmed by 3 bases and V by 3 bases; bases with no gene match: 9. This CDR3 is CASSDRASGVSKNIQYF. The CDR3 DNA sequence: TGTGCCAGCAGTGATCGGGCTAGCGGGGTCAGCAAAAACATTCAGTACTTC.